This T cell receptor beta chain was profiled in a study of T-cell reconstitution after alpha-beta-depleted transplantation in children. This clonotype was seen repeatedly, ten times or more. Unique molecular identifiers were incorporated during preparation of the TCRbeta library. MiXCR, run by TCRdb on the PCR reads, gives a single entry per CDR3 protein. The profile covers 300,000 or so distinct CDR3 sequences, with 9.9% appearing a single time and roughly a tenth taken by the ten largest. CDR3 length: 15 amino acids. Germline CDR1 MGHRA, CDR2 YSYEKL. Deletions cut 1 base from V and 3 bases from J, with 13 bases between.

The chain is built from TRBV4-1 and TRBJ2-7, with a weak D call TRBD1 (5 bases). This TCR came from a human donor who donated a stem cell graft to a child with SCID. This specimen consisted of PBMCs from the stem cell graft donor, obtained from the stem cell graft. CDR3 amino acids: CASSQAQGTYYEQYF. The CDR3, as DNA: TGCGCCAGCAGCCAAGCGCAGGGTACTTACTACGAGCAGTACTTC.